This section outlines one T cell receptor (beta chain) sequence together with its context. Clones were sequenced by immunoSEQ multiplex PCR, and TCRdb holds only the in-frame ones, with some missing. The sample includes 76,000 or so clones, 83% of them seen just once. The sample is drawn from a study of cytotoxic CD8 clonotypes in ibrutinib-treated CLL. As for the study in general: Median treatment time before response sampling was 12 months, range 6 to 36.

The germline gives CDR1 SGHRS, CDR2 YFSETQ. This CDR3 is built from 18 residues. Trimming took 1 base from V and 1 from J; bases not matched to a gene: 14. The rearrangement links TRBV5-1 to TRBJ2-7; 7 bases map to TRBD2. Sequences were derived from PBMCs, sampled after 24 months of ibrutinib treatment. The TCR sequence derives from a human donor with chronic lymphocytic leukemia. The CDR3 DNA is TGCGCCAGCAGCTTGACAGCTCCCCAAGCGGGAATATCCTACGAGCAGTACTTC. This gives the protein CASSLTAPQAGISYEQYF.